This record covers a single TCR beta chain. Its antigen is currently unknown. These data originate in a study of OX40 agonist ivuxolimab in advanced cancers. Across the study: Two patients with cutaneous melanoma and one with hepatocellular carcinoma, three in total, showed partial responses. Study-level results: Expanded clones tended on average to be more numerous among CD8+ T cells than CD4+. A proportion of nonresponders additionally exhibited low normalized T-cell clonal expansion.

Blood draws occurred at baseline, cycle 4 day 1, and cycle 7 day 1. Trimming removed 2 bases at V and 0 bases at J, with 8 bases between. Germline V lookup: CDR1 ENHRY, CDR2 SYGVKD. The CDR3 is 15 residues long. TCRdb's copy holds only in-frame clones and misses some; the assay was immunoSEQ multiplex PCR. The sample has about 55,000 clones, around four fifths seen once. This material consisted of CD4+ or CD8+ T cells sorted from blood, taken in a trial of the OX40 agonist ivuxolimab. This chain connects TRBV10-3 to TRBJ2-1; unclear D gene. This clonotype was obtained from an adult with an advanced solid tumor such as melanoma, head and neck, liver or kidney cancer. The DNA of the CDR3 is TGTGCCATCAGTGAGATTTCGAGCTCCTACAATGAGCAGTTCTTC. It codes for CAISEISSSYNEQFF.